This T cell receptor beta chain was identified in a study of blood T cell repertoires in COVID-19. Participant age was roughly 18 to 89 years, and participants resided in roughly 25 US areas. V was cut by 6 bases and J by 1 base, with 11 bases left in between. CDR3 length equals 14 residues. Per the germline V gene, CDR1 is SGHTA and CDR2 is FQGNSA. As originally analysed: Amplification from reference gene primers served as the basis for estimated nucleated cell counts. TCRdb's table, derived via immunoSEQ multiplex PCR, lists solely in-frame clones and lacks some. V, J and clone size reflect that table, while D and trimming were determined from the DNA. The sample holds about 330,000 clones, around 90% seen once.

Input material: PBMCs or T cells enriched from blood (not recorded which). V is TRBV7-2 and J is TRBJ2-3, with a possible D match to TRBD2 (6 bases). This clonotype originated in a woman in her twenties or thirties who had recovered from COVID-19. This chain's CDR3 is CASSKGLGTDTQYF. CDR3 nucleotides: TGTGCCAGCAGTAAGGGACTCGGCACAGATACGCAGTATTTT. Variable domain in full (rest from reference TRBV7-2 and TRBJ2-3): GAGVSQSPSNKVTEKGKDVELRCDPISGHTALYWYRQSLGQGLEFLIYFQGNSAPDKSGLPSDRFSAERTGGSVSTLTIQRTQQEDSAVYLCASSKGLGTDTQYFGPGTRLTVL.